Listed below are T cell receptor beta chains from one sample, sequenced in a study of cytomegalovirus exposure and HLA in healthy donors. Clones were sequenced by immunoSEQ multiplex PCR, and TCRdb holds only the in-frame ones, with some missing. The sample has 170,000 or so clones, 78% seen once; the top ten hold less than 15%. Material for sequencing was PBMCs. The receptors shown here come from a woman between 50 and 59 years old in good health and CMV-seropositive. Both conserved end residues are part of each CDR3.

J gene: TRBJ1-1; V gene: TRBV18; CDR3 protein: CASSPLKQNTEAFF
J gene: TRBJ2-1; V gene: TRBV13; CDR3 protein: CASSPGGLAGNNEQFF
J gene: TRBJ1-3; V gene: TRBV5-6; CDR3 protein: CASSWRHSSGNTIYF
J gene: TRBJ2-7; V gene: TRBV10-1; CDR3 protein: CASSEGLAYEQYF
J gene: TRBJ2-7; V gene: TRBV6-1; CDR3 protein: CASSPVGGYEQYF
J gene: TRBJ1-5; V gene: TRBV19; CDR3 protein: CASSGGPGLNQPQHF
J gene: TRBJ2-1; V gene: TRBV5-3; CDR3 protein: CARSSLRTGNHEQFF
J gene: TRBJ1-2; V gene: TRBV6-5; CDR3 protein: CASIPAAGGNYGYTF
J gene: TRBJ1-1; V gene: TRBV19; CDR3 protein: CASSISQGLSEAFF
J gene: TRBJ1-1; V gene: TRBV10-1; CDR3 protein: CASRREMNTEAFF
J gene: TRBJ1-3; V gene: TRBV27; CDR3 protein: CASSLGGSDGNTIYF
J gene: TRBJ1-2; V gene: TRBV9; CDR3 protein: CASSVGTALNYGYTF
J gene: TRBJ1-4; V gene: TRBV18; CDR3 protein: CASSPGGGEEKLFF
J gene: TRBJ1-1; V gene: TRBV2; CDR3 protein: CASSAQTEAFF
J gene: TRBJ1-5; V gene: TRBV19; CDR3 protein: CASSIEDRVSNQPQHF
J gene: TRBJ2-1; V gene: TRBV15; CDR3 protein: CATSREPSYSGGKGNEQFF
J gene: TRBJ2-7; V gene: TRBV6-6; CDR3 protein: CASSYGTGTGTYEQYF